This TCR beta chain is from a study of blood T cells in healthy people across ages. From germline, CDR1 is MNHNY and CDR2 SVGAGI (reference sequence). The J segment lost 0 bases and the V segment lost 0 bases, leaving 6 bases of the junction unmatched. The CDR3 consists of 17 residues. RNA extraction gave at least 5 micrograms of total RNA per sample. Primers used in a second PCR of about 7 to 12 cycles were a sample-barcoded 5' primer and a J-beta primer mix. Each cDNA was tagged by a template-switch adaptor containing 12 random nucleotides. One entry per CDR3 protein results from TCRdb running MiXCR on the 5' RACE reads. The table records roughly 700,000 distinct CDR3 sequences, approximately 49% of them present only once.

This sequence was found in a woman aged 60-75 years in good health. The chain combines TRBV6-6 with TRBJ2-7; TRBD2 matches 9 bases. Sequenced material: blood. The CDR3 region is CASSYSLAGKSSYEQYF. In DNA form, the CDR3 reads TGTGCCAGCAGTTACTCTCTAGCGGGGAAGAGCTCCTACGAGCAGTACTTC.